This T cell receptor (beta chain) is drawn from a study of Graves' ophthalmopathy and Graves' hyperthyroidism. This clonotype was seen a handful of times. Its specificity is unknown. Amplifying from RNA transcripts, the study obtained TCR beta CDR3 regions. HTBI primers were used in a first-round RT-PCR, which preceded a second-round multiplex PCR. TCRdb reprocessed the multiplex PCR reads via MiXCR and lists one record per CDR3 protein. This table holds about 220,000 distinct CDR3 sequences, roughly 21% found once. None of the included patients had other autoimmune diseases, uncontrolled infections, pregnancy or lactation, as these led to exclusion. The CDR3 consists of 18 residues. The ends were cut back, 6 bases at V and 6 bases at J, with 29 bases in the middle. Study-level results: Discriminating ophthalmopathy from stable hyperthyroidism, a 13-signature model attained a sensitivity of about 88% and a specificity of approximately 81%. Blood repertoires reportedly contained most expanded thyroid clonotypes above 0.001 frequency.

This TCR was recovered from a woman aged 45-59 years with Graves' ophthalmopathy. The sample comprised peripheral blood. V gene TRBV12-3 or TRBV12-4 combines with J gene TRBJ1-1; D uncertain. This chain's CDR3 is CASRDTGEGTLAEAEAFF. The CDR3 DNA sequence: TGTGCCAGCAGGGATACGGGCGAAGGAACACTGGCGGAGGCTGAAGCTTTCTTT.